In its sample, the clone carrying this T cell receptor beta chain was seen a few times. Its antigen is unidentified. The data stem from a study of post-analysis software for immune sequencing data. On the study more broadly: Clinical courses comprised relapsing-remitting, secondary progressive and progressive-relapsing multiple sclerosis.

Germline V gives CDR1 MNHEY, CDR2 SMNVEV (reference sequence). The length of the CDR3 is 20 residues. Study-level results: About five TRBV segments appeared more often in patients than in controls, and TRBV5-6, TRBV5-1 and TRBV20-1 were among these. In multiple sclerosis, normalized Chao1 diversity was significantly below that of controls.

The TCR beta cDNA libraries carried unique molecular identifiers. There were about 0.95 to 11 million T cells, and 510,000 or so cDNA molecules came from them. TCRdb fed the PCR reads into MiXCR, producing one record per CDR3 protein. The sample lists approximately 460,000 distinct CDR3 sequences; less than 45% were seen once. J is TRBJ2-5 and V is TRBV27; D is possibly TRBD1 (5 bases). The better agreement between TRBJ2-7 and the DNA end casts doubt on the J call. The TCR originated in a girl under 18 with multiple sclerosis. Sequencing used blood. The CDR3 region is CASSLSRALRSDSKPYEQYF. The CDR3 DNA is TGTGCCAGCAGTTTATCGAGAGCCCTGAGGTCCGACAGCAAACCCTACGAGCAGTACTTC.